The 21 T cell receptor beta chains below come from one sample, sequenced in a study of blood T cell repertoires in COVID-19. Clones were sequenced by immunoSEQ multiplex PCR, and TCRdb holds only the in-frame ones, with some missing. The sample carries about 80,000 clones, about 85% recorded once. Sequencing used peripheral blood. Source of these receptors: a man in his 60s with active or convalescent COVID-19.

V and J are TRBV19 and TRBJ2-7; 9 nucleotides agree with TRBD2. Germline values: CDR1 LNHDA, CDR2 SQIVND (reference sequence). V was clipped by 3 bases and J by 2 bases; unmatched bases: 5. The CDR3 length is 15 residues. Here the CDR3 DNA reads TGTGCCAGTAGTATTGGCGGGGGGGCTCCCTACGAGCAGTACTTC. Translation gives CASSIGGGAPYEQYF.

This chain links TRBV12-3 or TRBV12-4 with TRBJ2-5; weak D call: TRBD1 (6 bases). V was cut by 5 bases and J by 5 bases, with 12 bases left in between. This CDR3 contains 13 residues. Written as DNA, the CDR3 is TGTGCCAGCAGTCCAGGGGATGGGGAGACCCAGTACTTC. Translated, it gives CASSPGDGETQYF.

The rearrangement joins TRBV5-1 to TRBJ1-1, with 10 bases fitting TRBD1. The CDR3 runs 15 residues. Germline assignment: CDR1 SGHRS and CDR2 YFSETQ. Unmatched junction bases numbered 8, after V lost 4 bases and J lost 5 bases. CDR3 residues: CASSPQTGGETEAFF. CDR3 in DNA: TGCGCCAGCAGCCCCCAGACAGGGGGCGAGACTGAAGCTTTCTTT.

The chain combines TRBV2 with TRBJ2-1; the D gene is possibly TRBD2 (5 bases). Looked up from germline, CDR1 is SNHLY and CDR2 is FYNNEI. The CDR3 has 11 residues. V lost 6 bases and J 9 bases, leaving 9 bases between the germline ends. In DNA, the CDR3 is TGTGCCAGCAGCGGACTTGTTGAGCAGTTCTTC. Encoded protein: CASSGLVEQFF.

The V call is TRBV11-2, the J call TRBJ2-7; the D is unclear. Trimming took 0 bases from V and 2 from J, leaving 11 bases between them. CDR1 is SGHAT, CDR2 FQNNGV, per germline. There are 15 residues in the CDR3. The CDR3 DNA follows: TGTGCCAGCAGCTTAGAACAGAGTCCACCCTACGAGCAGTACTTC. Translation gives CASSLEQSPPYEQYF.

The genes are TRBV5-5 and TRBJ2-7, with D possibly matching TRBD2 (6 bases). The CDR3 is 15 amino acids. V was cut by 0 bases and J by 1 base, with 11 bases left in between. The V gene's germline CDR1 is SGHKS and CDR2 YYEKEE (reference sequence). CDR3 protein: CASSLGGDGSYEQYF. CDR3 nucleotide sequence: TGTGCCAGCAGCTTGGGCGGGGACGGGTCCTACGAGCAGTACTTC.

CDR3 in DNA: TGTGCCAGCACCACAGGGGATTCAGAAGGAAACACCATATATTTT. Protein: CASTTGDSEGNTIYF. This sequence joins TRBV9 and TRBJ1-3; 7 bases align to TRBD1. The V and J ends lost 6 bases and 4 bases, in that order; junction bases with no gene match: 10. This CDR3 region has 15 residues. CDR1 is SGDLS, CDR2 YYNGEE, per germline.

Note on this clone: The sample contains more than one DNA sequence encoding this CDR3. J is TRBJ2-7 and V is TRBV7-9; a weak D match, TRBD1 (6 bases). Germline CDR1 is SEHNR and CDR2 is FQNEAQ (reference sequence). The V and J ends lost 1 base and 2 bases respectively, with 6 bases between them. The CDR3 runs 13 residues. The CDR3 loop is CASSLGTAYEQYF. The CDR3 DNA follows: TGTGCCAGCAGCTTAGGGACAGCCTACGAGCAGTACTTC.

The chain combines TRBV18 with TRBJ1-1, with D perhaps matching TRBD1 (5 bases). The CDR3 contains 11 residues. V dropped 2 bases and J dropped 8 bases, with 6 bases sitting between them. Germline V gene data show CDR1 as KGHSH and CDR2 as LQKENI. CDR3 sequence reads: CASSPGGEAFF. CDR3 bases: TGTGCCAGCTCACCAGGGGGGGAAGCTTTCTTT.

The chain carries TRBV3-1 (or the pseudogene TRBV3-2) and TRBJ2-3; D call uncertain. The ends were cut back, 4 bases at V and 2 bases at J, with 13 bases in the middle. The V gene's germline CDR1 is LGHDT and CDR2 YNNKEL (reference sequence). CDR3 size: 15 residues. CDR3 coding DNA: TGTGCCAGCAGCCCCAGAGTAGCTGACACAGATACGCAGTATTTT. This codes for CASSPRVADTDTQYF.

This clone was counted a few times. Germline and junction disagree at one end, which may indicate a read error. The chain uses TRBV24-1 and TRBJ1-1, with D possibly being TRBD1 (5 bases). CDR3 size: 11 residues. Looked up from germline, CDR1 is KGHDR and CDR2 is SFDVKD. The CDR3 loop reads CSPKGRNEAFF. DNA of the CDR3: TGCTCACCTAAGGGGCGAAATGAAGCTTTCTTT.

V and J are TRBV6-6 and TRBJ1-2; possible D gene TRBD1, 5 bases. Germline values: CDR1 MNHNY, CDR2 SVGAGI (reference sequence). V was cut by 6 bases and J by 8 bases, with 16 bases left in between. The CDR3 runs to 13 residues. The CDR3 loop is CASSSLQDQGYTF. In DNA form, the CDR3 reads TGTGCCAGCAGCTCCCTACAGGACCAGGGCTACACCTTC.

This chain uses TRBV3-1 (or the pseudogene TRBV3-2) with TRBJ1-1, with D hard to call. The germline V and J ends were trimmed by 4 bases and 6 bases, with 15 bases remaining between them. The length of the CDR3 is 14 residues. Looked up from germline, CDR1 is LGHDT and CDR2 is YNNKEL (reference sequence). This CDR3 is CASSLNPGVAEAFF. The CDR3, as DNA: TGTGCCAGCAGCCTAAATCCGGGTGTGGCTGAAGCTTTCTTT.

This chain joins TRBV20-1 and TRBJ2-7, with unresolved D. Trimming took off 6 bases at V and 2 bases at J, with 17 bases between the two ends. The CDR3 runs 14 residues. CDR1 is DFQATT, CDR2 SNEGSKA, per germline (reference sequence). CDR3 sequence reads: CSASGPADPYEQYF. Here the CDR3 DNA reads TGCAGTGCCAGTGGGCCCGCGGATCCCTACGAGCAGTACTTC.

This rearrangement joins TRBV19 to TRBJ2-7; 7 nucleotides line up with TRBD1. This CDR3 has 14 amino acids. V shed 2 bases and J 5 bases; nucleotides not matched to a gene: 6. CDR1 LNHDA and CDR2 SQIVND come from the germline V gene (reference sequence). Written as DNA, the CDR3 is TGTGCCAGTAGTATACAAGGGGGCATAAACGAGCAGTACTTC. Protein sequence: CASSIQGGINEQYF. Supplemented by reference TRBV19 and TRBJ2-7, the full variable domain reads DGGITQSPKYLFRKEGQNVTLSCEQNLNHDAMYWYRQDPGQGLRLIYYSQIVNDFQKGDIAEGYSVSREKKESFPLTVTSAQKNPTAFYLCASSIQGGINEQYFGPGTRLTVT.

The rearrangement uses TRBV5-8 and TRBJ2-4; 9 bases are a match to TRBD1. This CDR3 contains 13 residues. The V gene's germline CDR1 is SGHTS and CDR2 YDEGEE. The V and J ends lost 2 bases and 7 bases, in that order; junction bases with no gene match: 1. CDR3 sequence reads: CASSLGTGNIQYF. The CDR3, as DNA: TGTGCCAGCAGCTTAGGGACAGGGAACATTCAGTACTTC.

The chain combines TRBV10-3 with TRBJ1-6; 10 nucleotides agree with TRBD1. CDR1 and CDR2 (germline): ENHRY, SYGVKD. The CDR3 runs 14 residues. The V and J ends lost 6 bases and 6 bases, in that order; junction bases with no gene match: 2. The CDR3 nucleotides read TGTGCCATCAGCAGGGACAGGGGTAATTCACCCCTCCACTTT. Its protein product is CAISRDRGNSPLHF.

The chain carries TRBV3-1 (or the pseudogene TRBV3-2) and TRBJ2-7, with 8 bases fitting TRBD1. Trimming removed 1 base from V and 2 bases from J; junction bases left unmatched: 4. Germline V gene sequence: CDR1 LGHDT, CDR2 YNNKEL (reference sequence). The CDR3 contains 15 residues. This chain's CDR3 is CASSQGPDRAYEQYF. The CDR3 nucleotides are TGTGCCAGCAGCCAAGGGCCGGACAGGGCCTACGAGCAGTACTTC.

V usage is TRBV5-1 and J usage is TRBJ2-7; a weak D match, TRBD1 (6 bases). Germline V lookup: CDR1 SGHRS, CDR2 YFSETQ. Trimming removed 0 bases from V and 3 bases from J, with 13 bases in between. The CDR3 consists of 15 residues. The CDR3 DNA reads as TGCGCCAGCAGCTTGGGGTCCTCAGGGGTCTACGAGCAGTACTTC. It translates to CASSLGSSGVYEQYF.

The chain is built from TRBV9 and TRBJ1-1; D uncertain. V lost 4 bases to trimming and J lost 1 base, with 5 bases between them. The CDR3 totals 12 residues. Per the germline V gene, CDR1 is SGDLS and CDR2 is YYNGEE. This CDR3 is CASSSGNTEAFF. The CDR3 DNA reads TGTGCCAGCAGCTCAGGGAACACTGAAGCTTTCTTT. The full variable domain, in which reference TRBV9 and TRBJ1-1 provide the parts outside the CDR3, is DSGVTQTPKHLITATGQRVTLRCSPRSGDLSVYWYQQSLDQGLQFLIQYYNGEERAKGNILERFSAQQFPDLHSELNLSSLELGDSALYFCASSSGNTEAFFGQGTRLTVV.

The chain uses TRBV6-5 and TRBJ1-2; D unclear. Germline CDR1 MNHEY, CDR2 SVGAGI. Trimming removed 7 bases at V and 3 bases at J, with 12 bases between. The CDR3 sequence is 13 residues long. CDR3 protein: CASIGGMDYGYTF. Written as DNA, the CDR3 is TGTGCCAGCATAGGCGGGATGGACTATGGCTACACCTTC.